These 26 T cell receptor beta chains came from one sample sequenced in a study of tumor-infiltrating lymphocytes in primary liver carcinoma. Constant-region priming of roughly 490 ng total RNA yielded TCR beta cDNA. ARM-PCR was slightly modified, and three nested multiplex PCR rounds with it gave rise to the TCR beta libraries. Amplification in the first two PCR rounds was performed using TRBV1-TRBV30 forward primers and a C-beta reverse primer for 9 to 11 cycles each. A single record per CDR3 protein comes from TCRdb applying MiXCR to the multiplex PCR reads. Of around 81,000 distinct CDR3 sequences listed, 70% to 75% are singletons. From approximately 20-30 mg of unsorted bulk tissue, DNA and RNA were co-extracted together. The specimen was liver tumor tissue from sampling region 4. Subset of the sample: tumor region T4, right-lateral pole. The receptor source for this set is a woman aged 55-69 years with primary liver carcinoma and hepatitis B virus infection.

This clonotype was seen repeatedly, ten times or more. The V call is TRBV5-5, the J call TRBJ2-2; 9 nucleotides match TRBD1. The junction had 8 bases not matched to a gene; V was cut back by 2 bases and J by 0 bases. This CDR3 is 18 amino acids long. Germline V gives CDR1 SGHKS, CDR2 YYEKEE (reference sequence). The CDR3 region is CASSFRDRGFANTGELFF. The DNA of the CDR3 is TGTGCCAGCAGCTTTCGTGACAGGGGGTTCGCGAACACCGGGGAGCTGTTTTTT. The variable domain in full, completed from reference TRBV5-5 and TRBJ2-2, reads DAGVTQSPTHLIKTRGQQVTLRCSPISGHKSVSWYQQVLGQGPQFIFQYYEKEERGRGNFPDRFSARQFPNYSSELNVNALLLGDSALYLCASSFRDRGFANTGELFFGEGSRLTVL.

In the case of this clonotype: A read error may produce the germline difference seen at one junction end. The chain recombines TRBV29-1 with TRBJ2-2; 11 bases are shared with TRBD2. The CDR3 runs to 15 residues. Per germline, CDR1 SQVTM and CDR2 ANQGSEA. CDR3 amino acids: CNVIRSGRASGELFF. CDR3 nucleotide sequence: TGCAACGTTATACGTAGCGGGAGGGCCTCTGGGGAGCTGTTTTTT.

This clonotype was seen a single time. The chain is built from TRBV29-1 and TRBJ2-2; TRBD2 agrees at 8 bases. The J segment lost 14 bases and the V segment lost 1 base, leaving 12 bases of the junction unmatched. Per germline, CDR1 SQVTM and CDR2 ANQGSEA. The CDR3 consists of 14 residues. The CDR3 DNA follows: TGCAGCGTTGAAGGGACTAGCCTGACCGCGGAACTGTTTTTT. This gives the protein CSVEGTSLTAELFF.

In its sample, this clonotype was seen a few times. Since no conserved phenylalanine or tryptophan closes the CDR3, a read error is the likely cause. This rearrangement joins TRBV14 to TRBJ2-1; no firm D call. CDR3 length equals 16 residues. Germline assignment: CDR1 SGHDN and CDR2 FVKESK. Trimming pared 4 bases from V and 6 bases from J, leaving 19 bases between. The CDR3 DNA sequence: TGTGCCAGCAGCCTTCTCAGGCGGTTAACTGGCAATGAGCAGTTCATC. Its protein is CASSLLRRLTGNEQFI.

The CDR3 reads CASSKGLNTGELFF. Here the CDR3 DNA reads TGTGCCAGCAGCAAAGGACTTAACACCGGGGAGCTGTTTTTT. V is TRBV11-3 and J is TRBJ2-2, with D perhaps TRBD2 (5 bases). Trimming cost V 5 bases and J 2 bases, with 9 bases left between them. This CDR3 contains 14 residues. Germline CDR1 reads SGHNT; CDR2 reads YENEEA.

This clonotype was picked up a small number of times. This could be a read error, since a much larger clone is one nucleotide away. The J gene is TRBJ1-1, the V gene TRBV6-1; the D gene is possibly TRBD1 (5 bases). Germline values: CDR1 MNHNS, CDR2 SASEGT. V shed 1 base and J shed 14 bases, with 14 bases lying between them. The CDR3 runs to 12 residues. DNA of the CDR3: TGTGCCAGCAGTGAAGGGGGGACGTTCGACTTCTTT. This encodes CASSEGGTFDFF.

In this sample, this clonotype turned up once. The CDR3 does not close with the conserved phenylalanine or tryptophan, likely indicating a read error. The chain has TRBV29-1 and TRBJ2-2; TRBD2 is a possible D gene (5 bases). In germline, CDR1 is SQVTM, CDR2 ANQGSEA. There are 14 residues in the CDR3. The V end lost 7 bases, the J end lost 0 bases, and 12 bases lay between the germline ends. This CDR3 is CSAAERTNTGELFY. Here the CDR3 DNA reads TGCAGCGCGGCGGAGCGGACGAACACCGGGGAGCTGTTTTAT.

The chain couples TRBV28 to TRBJ1-3, with D uncertain. The germline V gene has CDR1 MDHEN and CDR2 SYDVKM. Trimming left V 8 bases short and J 0 bases short, with 8 bases between. The CDR3 length is 13 residues. CDR3 sequence: CASGSSSGNTIYF. The CDR3 DNA is TGTGCCAGCGGTTCCAGCTCTGGAAACACCATATATTTT.

As concerns this clonotype: The missing conserved phenylalanine or tryptophan at the end of this CDR3 makes a read error likely. J is TRBJ1-2 and V is TRBV12-3 or TRBV12-4; TRBD1 might be the D (6 bases). The CDR3 has 17 amino acids. CDR3 sequence (DNA): TGTATCAGCAGTTTTAGTCAGGCGGGGGCGCTGAACTATGGCTACACCCTC. Translation gives CISSFSQAGALNYGYTL.

Note on this clonotype: The junction departs from the called germline gene at one end, perhaps through a read error. The chain employs TRBV11-1 and TRBJ1-5, with D perhaps TRBD1 (5 bases). The CDR3 runs to 17 residues. CDR1 is SGHAT and CDR2 is FQDESV in the germline V gene (reference sequence). The CDR3 DNA follows: TGTGCCAGCAGAGATAGGGGCGCACGGGGCATCCTGCTGCCCCAGGATTTT. It specifies CASRDRGARGILLPQDF.

The table lists this clonotype with a few counts. The J gene is TRBJ2-1, the V gene TRBV18, with TRBD1 matching over 8 bases. This CDR3 has 16 residues. Germline values: CDR1 KGHSH, CDR2 LQKENI. V shed 1 base and J 4 bases; nucleotides not matched to a gene: 6. CDR3 DNA sequence: TGTGCCAGCTCACCACGGCAGGGGGCCGATTACAATGAGCAGTTCTTC. Protein: CASSPRQGADYNEQFF.

Note on this clonotype: The CDR3 ends on some other residue instead of the conserved phenylalanine or tryptophan, so this is likely a read error. It is unclear where the CDR3 begins or ends on the DNA, so no DNA is shown, and the CDR3 is as TCRdb lists it. CDR3 region: CVSSLRDQGPPTI. The chain combines TRBV6-6 with TRBJ2-4; the table names TRBD1, a call not compared with the DNA. Germline V lookup: CDR1 MNHNY, CDR2 SVGAGI (reference sequence). From its first to its last residue, the CDR3 has 13 amino acids.

A remark on this clonotype: In this CDR3 the conserved last residue, phenylalanine or tryptophan, is missing, so a read error is likely. This chain connects TRBV29-1 to TRBJ2-1, with 9 bases identical to TRBD2. The CDR3 is 14 residues long. Germline loops: CDR1 SQVTM, CDR2 ANQGSEA. This CDR3 is CSVGLAGWFNEQFL. CDR3 sequence (DNA): TGTAGCGTTGGTCTAGCGGGATGGTTCAATGAGCAGTTCCTC.

For this clonotype: Being one base from a much bigger clone, this may be a read error. V usage is TRBV7-9 and J usage is TRBJ1-2; D gene ambiguous. Germline assignment: CDR1 SEHNR and CDR2 FQNEAQ (reference sequence). The CDR3 has 12 residues. Deletions cut 2 bases from V and 0 bases from J, with 1 base between. The CDR3 nucleotides are TGTGCCAGCAGCTTAACTAACTATGGCTACACCTTC. It codes for CASSLTNYGYTF.

This clonotype was counted many times. J is TRBJ2-5 and V is TRBV12-3 or TRBV12-4, with 10 bases lining up with TRBD2. The CDR3 extends over 15 amino acids. J gave up 1 base and V 5 bases, and 4 bases lay outside the gene matches. This chain's CDR3 is CASSVLAGIQETQYF. The DNA for the CDR3 is TGTGCCAGCAGTGTACTAGCGGGGATCCAAGAGACCCAGTACTTC.

This clonotype was counted ten times or more. The chain employs TRBV7-8 and TRBJ2-1, with unresolved D. The CDR3 loop spans 11 amino acids. V shed 7 bases and J shed 3 bases, with 4 bases lying between them. Germline V lookup: CDR1 SGHVS, CDR2 FQNEAQ. The CDR3 loop is CASKLYNEQFF. The CDR3 DNA reads as TGTGCCAGCAAGCTCTACAATGAGCAGTTCTTC.

Regarding this clonotype: An end of the junction differs from the germline gene, which may be a read error. J is TRBJ2-3 and V is TRBV11-1; D remains unclear. This CDR3 spans 14 amino acids. In germline, CDR1 is SGHAT, CDR2 FQDESV (reference sequence). The CDR3 nucleotides read TGTGCCAGCAGCTTAAGGCGACGTGCGGCAGAGTTTCACTTT. Translated: CASSLRRRAAEFHF.

This clonotype was observed once. The gene calls are TRBV14 and TRBJ2-1; possibly TRBD1 for D (6 bases). The CDR3 loop spans 13 amino acids. The germline CDR1 and CDR2 sequences are SGHDN and FVKESK. The germline V and J ends were trimmed by 4 bases and 9 bases, with 13 bases remaining between them. The CDR3 DNA reads as TGTGCCAGCAGCCGAAGGGGGATGGGTGAGCAGTTCTTC. Its protein product is CASSRRGMGEQFF.

For this clonotype: Since the CDR3 does not end with the conserved phenylalanine or tryptophan, this likely comes from a read error. The CDR3 protein is CASSSGTGTGDLFI. In DNA form, the CDR3 reads TGTGCCAGCAGCTCAGGGACGGGGACCGGGGACCTGTTTATT. The chain employs TRBV5-6 and TRBJ2-2; tentatively, D is TRBD1 or TRBD2 (5 bases each). Germline V gene data show CDR1 as SGHDT and CDR2 as YYEEEE. The CDR3 covers 14 residues.

The CDR3, as DNA: TGTGCCAGCAGTTTGGGGACAGTGGTGAGTCAGCCCCAGCATTTT. Protein: CASSLGTVVSQPQHF. The chain carries TRBV12-3 or TRBV12-4 and TRBJ1-5, with 7 bases identical to TRBD1. The CDR3 is 15 amino acids. The V and J ends lost 3 bases and 6 bases, in that order; junction bases with no gene match: 8.

The J gene is TRBJ2-2, the V gene TRBV6-5, with 7 bases fitting TRBD2. This CDR3 contains 16 residues. CDR1 is MNHEY, CDR2 SVGAGI, per germline. Germline trimming cut 7 bases from V and 7 bases from J; bases unmatched to any gene: 15. The CDR3 nucleotides read TGTGCCAGCATATTTGGCGTAGCGGGTTCTGTCGGGGAGCTGTTTTTT. This encodes CASIFGVAGSVGELFF.

With respect to this clonotype: An end of the junction differs from the germline gene, which may be a read error. The V gene is TRBV12-5, the J gene TRBJ1-6; no definite D call. CDR1 is LGHNT and CDR2 is FRNRAP in the germline V gene. This CDR3 contains 17 residues. In nucleotides, the CDR3 is TGTGCTACTGGTTCAAGACATGGGAGCTCCTATAATTCACCCCTCCACTTT. It specifies CATGSRHGSSYNSPLHF.

As to this clonotype: It may be a read error: a sequence one base away is much more abundant. The V gene is TRBV28, the J gene TRBJ2-1; D is possibly TRBD1 or TRBD2 (5 bases each). The CDR3 runs to 15 residues. Germline values: CDR1 MDHEN, CDR2 SYDVKM. The CDR3 loop is CASSLPGPPDNAQFF. Here the CDR3 DNA reads TGTGCCAGCAGTCTTCCGGGACCTCCCGACAATGCGCAGTTCTTC.

The V call is TRBV12-3 or TRBV12-4, the J call TRBJ2-6; 7 bases map to TRBD1. The CDR3 contains 17 residues. CDR3 sequence: CARRRTGSLTGTNVLTF. The CDR3 nucleotides read TGTGCGAGAAGAAGGACAGGTTCCCTTACCGGGACCAACGTCCTGACTTTC.

Many counts were recorded for this clonotype. The chain couples TRBV29-1 to TRBJ2-1, with 7 bases lining up with TRBD2. Per germline, CDR1 SQVTM and CDR2 ANQGSEA. The CDR3 extends over 13 amino acids. Unmatched junction bases numbered 3, after V lost 3 bases and J lost 4 bases. CDR3 DNA: TGCAGCGTTGAGTGGACTAGGTACAATGAGCAGTTCTTC. It translates to CSVEWTRYNEQFF.

As regards this clonotype: The junction departs from germline at one end; a sequencing error may be responsible. The rearrangement uses TRBV20-1 and TRBJ1-1; 10 bases align to TRBD1. Looked up from germline, CDR1 is DFQATT and CDR2 is SNEGSKA (reference sequence). The CDR3 has 17 residues. This CDR3 reads CSARGGQGLGLGTEALF. DNA of the CDR3: TGCAGTGCTAGAGGGGGACAGGGGCTTGGCCTTGGCACTGAAGCTCTCTTT.